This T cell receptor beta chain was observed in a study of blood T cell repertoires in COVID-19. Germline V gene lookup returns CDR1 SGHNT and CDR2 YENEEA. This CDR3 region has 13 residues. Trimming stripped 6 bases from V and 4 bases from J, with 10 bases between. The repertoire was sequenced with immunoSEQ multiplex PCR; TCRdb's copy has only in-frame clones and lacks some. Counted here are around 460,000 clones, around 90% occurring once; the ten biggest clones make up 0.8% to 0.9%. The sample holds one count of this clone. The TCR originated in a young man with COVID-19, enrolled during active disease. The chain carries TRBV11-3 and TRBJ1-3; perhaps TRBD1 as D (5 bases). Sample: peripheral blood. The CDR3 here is CASSRQLGNTIYF. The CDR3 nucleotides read TGTGCCAGCAGTCGACAGCTGGGAAACACCATATATTTT.